Following are 19 T cell receptor beta chains from one sample sequenced in a study of control samples from healthy donors and cancer patients. The repertoire was sequenced with immunoSEQ multiplex PCR; TCRdb's copy has only in-frame clones and lacks some. Here the sample spans around 84,000 clones, 91% being singletons. Sequencing used blood. Every receptor here comes from a man aged 25 to 40 in good health.

The CDR3 sequence is CTSSQDMWGHTDTQYF. CDR3 in DNA: TGCACCAGCAGCCAAGATATGTGGGGCCACACAGATACGCAGTATTTT. This chain uses TRBV1 with TRBJ2-3; TRBD1 reflects the table's D call only, with no check against the DNA. TRBV1 is a listed pseudogene. This CDR3 contains 16 residues.

The chain combines TRBV6-4 with TRBJ2-6; D is unclear. Trimming shortened V by 2 bases and J by 4 bases, and 9 bases separated the two germline ends. Germline CDR1 and CDR2: MRHNA and SNTAGT. This CDR3 has 15 residues. This CDR3 is CASSDPAGGANVLTF. CDR3 coding DNA: TGTGCCAGCAGTGACCCCGCTGGAGGGGCCAACGTCCTGACTTTC.

This clone turned up a few times. The V and J genes are TRBV5-8 and TRBJ2-5; TRBD1 agrees at 11 bases. V lost 3 bases to trimming and J lost 5 bases; unmatched junction nucleotides: 6. This CDR3 contains 15 residues. From germline, CDR1 is SGHTS and CDR2 YDEGEE. The CDR3, as DNA: TGTGCCAGCAGCTCGAGGACAGGGGGCGACGAGACCCAGTACTTC. Its translation: CASSSRTGGDETQYF.

The chain carries TRBV4-1 and TRBJ2-2, with D perhaps assigned TRBD1 or TRBD2 (5 bases each). With 2 bases removed from V and 7 bases from J, the gap between germline ends came to 17 bases. Germline V gene data show CDR1 as MGHRA and CDR2 as YSYEKL. The CDR3 is 16 residues long. The CDR3 sequence: CASSQPGRVKRGELFF. CDR3 DNA sequence: TGCGCCAGCAGCCAACCGGGACGAGTGAAACGCGGGGAGCTGTTTTTT.

The V gene is TRBV18, the J gene TRBJ1-1; D is uncertain. Germline V gives CDR1 KGHSH, CDR2 LQKENI. V dropped 5 bases and J dropped 11 bases, with 12 bases sitting between them. CDR3 size: 11 residues. CDR3 sequence: CASSSITGAFF. CDR3 DNA sequence: TGTGCCAGCTCATCTATTACGGGGGCTTTCTTT.

This sequence joins TRBV7-9 and TRBJ1-2; 7 positions match TRBD1. V trimming: 5 bases; J trimming: 7 bases; junction bases outside the gene matches: 10. The CDR3 extends over 14 amino acids. Germline values: CDR1 SEHNR, CDR2 FQNEAQ (reference sequence). The CDR3 reads CASSEGTVLRGYTF. The CDR3 nucleotides read TGTGCCAGCAGCGAAGGGACAGTTCTCCGTGGCTACACCTTC.

The rearrangement links TRBV5-1 to TRBJ2-5, with D possibly being TRBD1 or TRBD2 (6 bases each). V lost 0 bases to trimming and J lost 0 bases, with 9 bases between them. The germline CDR1 and CDR2 sequences are SGHRS and YFSETQ. This CDR3 comprises 15 residues. CDR3 coding DNA: TGCGCCAGCAGCTTGGCGGGGGCGAACCAAGAGACCCAGTACTTC. It is translated as CASSLAGANQETQYF.

The chain employs TRBV18 and TRBJ1-1, with D unclear. CDR1 KGHSH and CDR2 LQKENI come from the germline V gene. V lost 6 bases and J lost 8, with 13 bases in between. The CDR3 sequence is 12 residues long. CDR3 nucleotides: TGTGCCAGCTCCCCCGGCACAGTCGAAGCTTTCTTT. This gives the protein CASSPGTVEAFF.

The rearrangement joins TRBV4-1 to TRBJ2-3, with D tentatively TRBD1 or TRBD2 (5 bases each). The CDR3 consists of 15 residues. CDR1 is MGHRA and CDR2 is YSYEKL in the germline V gene. V shed 2 bases and J shed 3 bases, with 12 bases lying between them. CDR3 in amino acids: CASSQPSWGTDTQYF. CDR3 DNA: TGCGCCAGCAGCCAACCATCATGGGGGACAGATACGCAGTATTTT.

The J gene is TRBJ2-5, the V gene TRBV14; D remains ambiguous. Trimming took off 2 bases at V and 7 bases at J, with 5 bases between the two ends. This CDR3 is built from 11 residues. Germline lookup yields CDR1 SGHDN and CDR2 FVKESK. The CDR3 nucleotides read TGTGCCAGCAGCCAATCGCGGACCCAGTACTTC. Its translation: CASSQSRTQYF.

The rearrangement uses TRBV6-1 and TRBJ1-1; TRBD1 is a possible D gene (6 bases). The CDR3 covers 15 residues. The germline CDR1 and CDR2 sequences are MNHNS and SASEGT. Trimming cost V 3 bases and J 0 bases, with 11 bases left between them. The CDR3 region has the DNA TGTGCCAGCAGTGAGCGGGGGCGATTGAACACTGAAGCTTTCTTT. This sequence encodes CASSERGRLNTEAFF.

This sequence joins TRBV30 and TRBJ1-5, with TRBD1 as a possible D gene (6 bases). Per the germline V gene, CDR1 is GTSNPN and CDR2 is SVGIG (reference sequence). Trimming pared 5 bases from V and 6 bases from J, leaving 14 bases between. The length of the CDR3 is 13 residues. The CDR3 spells CAWSGGDRQPQHF. The DNA of the CDR3 is TGTGCCTGGTCCGGGGGCGATCGTCAGCCCCAGCATTTT.

The chain couples TRBV3-1 (or the pseudogene TRBV3-2) to TRBJ1-2; a weak D match, TRBD1 (6 bases). The ends were cut back, 1 base at V and 4 bases at J, with 10 bases in the middle. From germline, CDR1 is LGHDT and CDR2 YNNKEL (reference sequence). This CDR3 spans 14 amino acids. In nucleotides, the CDR3 is TGTGCCAGCAGCCAAGGGACAGCGGCCTATGGCTACACCTTC. Translated: CASSQGTAAYGYTF.

The rearrangement links TRBV12-5 to TRBJ2-2; 8 positions agree with TRBD2. The V gene's germline CDR1 is LGHNT and CDR2 FRNRAP. The junction had 8 bases not matched to a gene; V was cut back by 4 bases and J by 4 bases. The CDR3 is made up of 16 amino acids. The CDR3 region is CASGWVASGFTGELFF. The CDR3, as DNA: TGTGCTAGTGGTTGGGTCGCTAGCGGGTTCACCGGGGAGCTGTTTTTT.

The CDR3 loop is CASSQASGQGENEQFF. CDR3 sequence (DNA): TGCGCCAGCAGCCAAGCGTCGGGACAGGGGGAAAATGAGCAGTTCTTC. The V and J genes are TRBV4-1 and TRBJ2-1, with TRBD1 matching over 11 bases. The V gene's germline CDR1 is MGHRA and CDR2 YSYEKL. V lost 1 base to trimming and J lost 7 bases; unmatched junction nucleotides: 6. This CDR3 contains 16 residues.

The chain joins TRBV30 to TRBJ1-1; D remains unclear. Germline-derived CDR1 and CDR2 are GTSNPN and SVGIG (reference sequence). V lost 8 bases and J lost 1, with 5 bases in between. This CDR3 spans 10 amino acids. Here the CDR3 DNA reads TGTGCCATTAAGAACACTGAAGCTTTCTTT. This gives the protein CAIKNTEAFF.

CDR3 sequence: CASSLEGQGTDTQYF. CDR3 DNA: TGTGCCAGCAGCTTAGAGGGGCAGGGCACAGATACGCAGTATTTT. V gene TRBV11-1 combines with J gene TRBJ2-3; D perhaps matches TRBD1 (5 bases). Trimming removed 1 base at V and 1 base at J, with 9 bases between. Germline V gene lookup returns CDR1 SGHAT and CDR2 FQDESV (reference sequence). This CDR3 is built from 15 residues.

CDR3 nucleotides: TGTGCCAGCAGCCCGGGCAGGGCCACTGGAAACACCATATATTTT. This codes for CASSPGRATGNTIYF. This rearrangement joins TRBV7-9 to TRBJ1-3; TRBD1 might be the D (5 bases). Per the germline V gene, CDR1 is SEHNR and CDR2 is FQNEAQ (reference sequence). Trimming took off 5 bases at V and 2 bases at J, with 13 bases between the two ends. This CDR3 contains 15 residues.

The chain combines TRBV28 with TRBJ1-1; unclear D gene. Deletions cut 3 bases from V and 7 bases from J, with 6 bases between. This CDR3 is built from 11 residues. Per the germline V gene, CDR1 is MDHEN and CDR2 is SYDVKM. DNA for the CDR3: TGTGCCAGCAGTTTGAATCTTGAAGCTTTCTTT. Protein sequence: CASSLNLEAFF.